This TCR beta chain is drawn from a study of CD8 T cells in ankylosing spondylitis. Quantitative 5'-RACE with molecular barcodes produced the TCR beta libraries. MiXCR was run by TCRdb on the 5' RACE reads, yielding one entry per CDR3 protein. The data show around 770,000 distinct CDR3 sequences, 15% to 20% seen once. The study, taken as a whole, reports: Within ankylosing spondylitis blood, a TCR beta motif made up of several highly homologous variants appeared to be characteristic. Matched ankylosing spondylitis synovial fluid reportedly contained a significantly enriched population of disease-linked clones.

As regards this clonotype: As yet, its antigen is unknown.

The CDR3 is made up of 13 amino acids. Germline V gives CDR1 SGHRS, CDR2 YFSETQ. With V trimmed by 0 bases and J by 7 bases, 2 bases remained unmatched. The chain links TRBV5-1 to TRBJ1-2; 8 bases align to TRBD1. The clonotype originates from a male donor with ankylosing spondylitis. The sample consisted of blood, either unsorted or a sorted T cell fraction (not recorded which). CDR3 loop: CASSLATGVGYTF. CDR3 nucleotides: TGCGCCAGCAGCTTGGCGACAGGGGTTGGCTACACCTTC.